This T cell receptor (beta chain) is from a study of CD4 T cells in relation to SARS-CoV-2 and coronaviruses. The overall study: After roughly ten days of antigen culture, PBMC TCR beta CDR3s were sequenced.

Trimming at V came to 2 bases and at J to 1 base, leaving 4 bases not matched to a gene. This CDR3 has 16 amino acids. CDR1 and CDR2 from the germline V gene are SGHRS and YFSETQ. Of note for this clone: Its antigen is currently unknown.

Method: immunoSEQ multiplex PCR; TCRdb's copy keeps in-frame clones and lacks some. The sample records just over 35,000 clones, 70% to 85% being singletons. The sample comprised naive CD4+ T cells from PBMCs, cultured in vitro. Indicated subset: naive CD4+ T cells isolated by negative enrichment. This clonotype was sampled from an adult with COVID-19. This chain joins TRBV5-1 and TRBJ2-1; 9 positions match TRBD2. The CDR3 region is CASSLGGRASYNEQFF. DNA for the CDR3: TGCGCCAGCAGCTTAGGCGGGAGGGCTTCCTACAATGAGCAGTTCTTC.